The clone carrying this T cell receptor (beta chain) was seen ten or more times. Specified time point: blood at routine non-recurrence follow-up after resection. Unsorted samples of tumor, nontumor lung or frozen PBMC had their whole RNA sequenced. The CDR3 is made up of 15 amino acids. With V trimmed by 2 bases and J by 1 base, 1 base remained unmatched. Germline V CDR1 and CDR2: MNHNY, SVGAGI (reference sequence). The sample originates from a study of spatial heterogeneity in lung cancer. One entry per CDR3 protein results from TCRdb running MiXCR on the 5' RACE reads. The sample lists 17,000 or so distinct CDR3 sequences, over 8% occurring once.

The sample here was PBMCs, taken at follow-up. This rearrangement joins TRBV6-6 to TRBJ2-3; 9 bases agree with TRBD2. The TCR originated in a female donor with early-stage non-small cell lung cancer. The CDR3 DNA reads TGTGCCAGCAGTTACCAGCGGGGGGGCACAGATACGCAGTATTTT. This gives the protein CASSYQRGGTDTQYF.